These 4 T cell receptor beta chains share one sample of origin, sequenced in a study of blood T cell repertoires in COVID-19. Profiling relied on immunoSEQ multiplex PCR, and the TCRdb table lists in-frame clones only, not all of them. Counted here are 150,000 or so clones, around 79% occurring once; the ten biggest clones make up just under 3%. The sample consisted of PBMCs or T cells enriched from blood (not recorded which). These receptors were obtained from a woman in her forties or fifties who had recovered from COVID-19.

This chain joins TRBV2 and TRBJ1-5; a weak D match, TRBD1 (5 bases). Trimming left V 4 bases short and J 6 bases short, with 16 bases between. In germline, CDR1 is SNHLY, CDR2 FYNNEI. This CDR3 is built from 15 residues. CDR3 in DNA: TGTGCCAGCAGTGTAGGCAGGGCCCATAGTCAGCCCCAGCATTTT. This gives the protein CASSVGRAHSQPQHF.

The J gene is TRBJ2-5, the V gene TRBV27, with D possibly being TRBD2 (6 bases). Germline-derived CDR1 and CDR2 are MNHEY and SMNVEV (reference sequence). Trimming removed 6 bases at V and 0 bases at J, with 11 bases between. This CDR3 has 14 residues. CDR3 coding DNA: TGTGCCAGCAGGCGCCGGAGGGACCAAGAGACCCAGTACTTC. This codes for CASRRRRDQETQYF.

This clone was detected once. The genes are TRBV10-3 and TRBJ1-5; TRBD1 matches at 8 bases. This CDR3 spans 14 amino acids. Germline V lookup: CDR1 ENHRY, CDR2 SYGVKD. V lost 3 bases and J lost 2; bases outside the gene matches: 0. Here the CDR3 DNA reads TGTGCCATCAGTGACAGGGGGCGCAATCAGCCCCAGCATTTT. It translates to CAISDRGRNQPQHF.

In its sample, this clone was seen a few times. The chain links TRBV2 to TRBJ2-5; TRBD2 is a possible D gene (6 bases). This CDR3 has 13 residues. V dropped 4 bases and J dropped 5 bases, with 11 bases sitting between them. Germline CDR1 is SNHLY and CDR2 is FYNNEI. The DNA of the CDR3 is TGTGCCAGCAGTGTTGCGGGGAGGGAGACCCAGTACTTC. Its protein is CASSVAGRETQYF.